This T cell receptor (beta chain) derives from a study of PD-1 blockade in mismatch repair-deficient tumors. On the study more broadly: Patients had over 10 mismatch repair-deficient cancer types, all previously treated and progressing.

Study-wide points: After pembrolizumab, tumor-resident clones rose rapidly, then generally contracted before radiologic responses.

The CDR3 runs to 15 residues. The ends were cut back, 2 bases at V and 2 bases at J, with 14 bases in the middle. The germline gives CDR1 SGHKS, CDR2 YYEKEE (reference sequence). TCRdb's table, derived via immunoSEQ multiplex PCR, lists solely in-frame clones and lacks some. This sample has about 40,000 clones, with more than 75% found just once. Comments on this clone: The antigen remains undetermined.

The chain joins TRBV5-5 to TRBJ2-7; D remains ambiguous. The TCR originated in an adult with mismatch repair-deficient cancer. This sample comprised peripheral blood, obtained 76 weeks after starting pembrolizumab. The CDR3 is CASSFDPALAYEQYF. The CDR3 coding sequence is TGTGCCAGCAGCTTTGACCCGGCCCTCGCCTACGAGCAGTACTTC.